This T cell receptor (beta chain) came from a study of graft-versus-host responses after intestinal transplantation (dated by TCRdb to the early 2020s). In terms of the full investigation: Multivisceral, liver-intestinal, or isolated intestinal transplants were received by the recipients. Instead of going to the commercial service, samples from a few later patients were sequenced in-house on an Illumina MiSeq and processed with MiXCR. After intestinal transplantation, graft-versus-host and host-versus-graft alloreactive T cell clones in the graft, circulation and bone marrow were tracked using bulk TCR-beta CDR3 sequencing. To identify alloreactive clones, pre-transplant mixed lymphocyte reaction products were sequenced and then compared with unstimulated pre-transplant donor and recipient T cells. Every recipient was given anti-thymocyte globulin induction, then maintenance tacrolimus and steroids for around three years. The cohort enrolled 20 to 30 intestinal transplant recipients, one of whom was a retransplant, and a few patients without pretransplant specimens were excluded. Donor T cell macrochimerism was defined as a peak of at least 4% donor T cells among recipient peripheral blood mononuclear cells. Broad study findings and their caveats: GvH clones turned up in recipient bone marrow, with some appearing earlier in ileal mucosa or blood, a pattern consistent with an intestinal mucosal origin. Peak levels of circulating GvH clones were associated with declines in HvG clones early after transplant. The conclusions were limited by the relatively low number and heterogeneity of the intestinal transplant patients. High GvH to HvG T cell clonal ratios were observed in the allografts of patients with donor T cell macrochimerism.

With respect to this clone: Per-base qualities were not stored, and no clone one base away is much larger.

The time point label of this sample denotes: cells obtained before transplantation from donor or recipient. In the mixed lymphocyte reactions, about 200,000 CFSE-labeled pre-transplant responders were plated with about 200,000 irradiated violet-dye-labeled stimulators and cultured for more than five days. After the mixed lymphocyte reaction, proliferating CD3+CD4+CFSE-low and CD3+CD8+CFSE-low responder cells were FACS-sorted on a BD Influx sorter. Library preparation was by the immunoSEQ multiplex PCR assay. For most patients, genomic DNA was isolated using the Qiagen DNeasy Blood and Tissue Kit and was shipped frozen to Adaptive Biotechnologies for TCR sequencing. High-throughput TCR-beta CDR3 sequencing of genomic DNA from most patients was performed by Adaptive Biotechnologies. Turning to the authors' computational methods: TCR sequencing data for roughly 18 patients were retrieved from Adaptive's ImmunoSEQ software; a few other patients were processed with MiXCR and VDJtools. CD4 versus CD8 sorting errors were corrected by removing sequences found in both subsets at a frequency ratio below 5:1. CDR3 nucleotide sequences shared between donor and recipient were removed because their origin could not be assigned. To count as alloreactive, a clone needed at least 2-fold expansion over unstimulated cells and a minimum CFSE-low frequency of 0.002% (template counts) or 0.001% (read counts). Clones were considered mappable if detected in sequenced pre-transplant spleen, lymph node, or MLR CFSE-low populations of the donor or recipient. Cumulative frequency of alloreactive clones was calculated as a percentage of all sequences weighted by copy number. Sourced from immuneACCESS, this table was stored by TCRdb with only in-frame sequences that have V and J called. A share of the clones is absent; for the studies checked, an unresolved V gene accounts for under half, and the remainder has no known explanation. For V, J and clone size, that table is used; D and trimming come from the DNA. A total of 6,500 to 7,500 clones appear in this sample, 20% to 25% of them only once. Of the sample, 3.5% to 5.5% falls within the top ten clones.

The sequence came from a human patient who was an organ donor for intestinal transplantation. The starting material was alloreactive CD4+ T cells from a mixed lymphocyte reaction culture, obtained before transplantation. This specimen's cell subset or site label, per the study, means: CFSE-low proliferating T cells sorted from roughly six-day pre-transplant mixed lymphocyte reaction (GvH or HvG direction).

The bases read TGTGCCAGCAGCCCGGACAGGGGACCCGAGCAGTACTTC. It encodes CASSPDRGPEQYF. The rearranged segments are TRBV11-2 and TRBJ2-7, with 9 bases aligning to TRBD1. From V the trimming removes 5 bases and from J it removes 6 bases, while the gene matches leave 5 bases of the junction unaccounted for. The CDR3 goes from the cysteine to the phenylalanine over 13 residues. Only CDR3 DNA is held: 39 bases, read in frame from base 1. From a lookup of the germline V gene, CDR1 and CDR2 are SGHAT and FQNNGV.